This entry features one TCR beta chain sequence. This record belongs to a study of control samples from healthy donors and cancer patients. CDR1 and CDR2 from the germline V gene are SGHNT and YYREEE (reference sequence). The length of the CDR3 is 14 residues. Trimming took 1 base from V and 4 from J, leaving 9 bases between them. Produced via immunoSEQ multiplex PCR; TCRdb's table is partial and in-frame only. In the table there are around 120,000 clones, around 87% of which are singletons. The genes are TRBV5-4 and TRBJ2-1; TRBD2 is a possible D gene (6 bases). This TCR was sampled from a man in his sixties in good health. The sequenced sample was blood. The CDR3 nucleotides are TGTGCCAGCAGCTTGCGGGGGACTTACAATGAGCAGTTCTTC. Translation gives CASSLRGTYNEQFF. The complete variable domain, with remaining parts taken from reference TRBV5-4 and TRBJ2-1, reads ETGVTQSPTHLIKTRGQQVTLRCSSQSGHNTVSWYQQALGQGPQFIFQYYREEENGRGNFPPRFSGLQFPNYSSELNVNALELDDSALYLCASSLRGTYNEQFFGPGTRLTVL.